Below are 9 T cell receptor beta chains sequenced from a single sample in a study of blood T cells in healthy people across ages. Together with a sample-barcoded 5' primer, a J-beta primer mix was included in a second PCR lasting about 7 to 11 cycles. One entry per CDR3 protein results from TCRdb running MiXCR on the 5' RACE reads. The table has around 780,000 distinct CDR3 sequences, roughly 25% seen once. Another study also made use of these data, one on T cells of mothers and their children.

The sequenced sample consisted of blood. These receptors were collected from a boy aged 5-17 years in good health.

This clonotype was recorded a few times. The rearrangement joins TRBV29-1 to TRBJ1-2; D is possibly TRBD1 (6 bases). Trimming removed 7 bases from V and 4 bases from J, with 16 bases in between. This CDR3 comprises 13 residues. Germline values: CDR1 SQVTM, CDR2 ANQGSEA. The CDR3 coding sequence is TGCAGCGGACAGGTGGTGGGATCCTATGGCTACACCTTC. Its translation is CSGQVVGSYGYTF.

CDR3 sequence reads: CSARENRVGTEAFF. CDR3 bases: TGCAGCGCAAGAGAGAACAGGGTAGGAACTGAAGCTTTCTTT. The rearrangement uses TRBV29-1 and TRBJ1-1; TRBD1 is a possible D gene (6 bases). Trimming removed 7 bases from V and 5 bases from J, with 20 bases in between. The CDR3 length is 14 residues. The germline V gene encodes CDR1 SQVTM and CDR2 ANQGSEA.

This clonotype has only a few counts. This rearrangement joins TRBV5-1 to TRBJ2-5; 10 nucleotides match TRBD1. The J call may be faulty, since TRBJ2-7 better matches the DNA end. CDR1 is SGHRS, CDR2 YFSETQ, per germline. The CDR3 totals 15 residues. The CDR3, as DNA: TGCGCCAGCAGCTTGGCAGACAGGGGGCCTTCCGAGCAGTACTTC. Protein sequence: CASSLADRGPSEQYF.

In this sample, this clonotype turned up many times. The chain is built from TRBV3-1 and TRBJ2-5, with 7 bases aligning to TRBD1. The J segment lost 4 bases and the V segment lost 4 bases, leaving 3 bases of the junction unmatched. The CDR3 is made up of 13 amino acids. Germline assignment: CDR1 LGHDT and CDR2 YNNKEL (reference sequence). CDR3 nucleotide sequence: TGTGCCAGCAGCCCCGACAGGGTAGAGACCCAGTACTTC. It encodes CASSPDRVETQYF.

This clonotype was detected a few times. The chain carries TRBV12-3 or TRBV12-4 and TRBJ2-7; weak D call: TRBD2 (7 bases). The CDR3 is made up of 14 amino acids. Trimming took 5 bases from V and 0 from J, leaving 11 bases between them. CDR3 in amino acids: CASSRGGLSYEQYF. The CDR3 DNA reads TGTGCCAGCAGTAGGGGGGGCCTCTCCTACGAGCAGTACTTC.

The table lists this clonotype with a few counts. The chain carries TRBV20-1 and TRBJ2-7, with D possibly TRBD1 on 5 matching bases. This CDR3 region has 13 residues. The V gene lost 3 bases and the J gene lost 2 bases, with 11 bases spanning the gap. CDR1 is DFQATT, CDR2 SNEGSKA, per germline (reference sequence). The CDR3 protein is CSARQAGTYEQYF. The CDR3 bases are TGCAGTGCTAGGCAAGCAGGGACCTACGAGCAGTACTTC.

The chain combines TRBV27 with TRBJ2-5, with D possibly TRBD2 on 5 matching bases. Germline-derived CDR1 and CDR2 are MNHEY and SMNVEV (reference sequence). CDR3 length: 15 residues. V was pared by 2 bases and J by 5 bases, with 15 bases between. The CDR3 sequence: CASSLILGPPETQYF. CDR3 nucleotides: TGTGCCAGCAGTTTAATACTAGGCCCCCCCGAGACCCAGTACTTC.

The rearrangement links TRBV11-2 to TRBJ2-2, with 10 bases aligning to TRBD2. CDR1 and CDR2 (germline): SGHAT, FQNNGV. The length of the CDR3 is 14 residues. With 4 bases clipped from V and 6 bases from J, the junction kept 2 bases outside the gene matches. The CDR3 sequence is CASSSLAGAGELFF. In DNA form, the CDR3 reads TGTGCCAGCAGCTCTCTAGCGGGGGCCGGGGAGCTGTTTTTT. Variable domain in full (rest from reference TRBV11-2 and TRBJ2-2): EAGVAQSPRYKIIEKRQSVAFWCNPISGHATLYWYQQILGQGPKLLIQFQNNGVVDDSQLPKDRFSAERLKGVDSTLKIQPAKLEDSAVYLCASSSLAGAGELFFGEGSRLTVL.

This clonotype was counted between two and nine times. CDR3 DNA: TGTGCCAGCAGTCACCGGACTAGCGCTCAAGAGACCCAGTACTTC. Its translation is CASSHRTSAQETQYF. This chain links TRBV12-3 or TRBV12-4 with TRBJ2-5; 9 bases align to TRBD2. Germline trimming cut 5 bases from V and 2 bases from J; bases unmatched to any gene: 6. CDR3 length equals 15 residues.